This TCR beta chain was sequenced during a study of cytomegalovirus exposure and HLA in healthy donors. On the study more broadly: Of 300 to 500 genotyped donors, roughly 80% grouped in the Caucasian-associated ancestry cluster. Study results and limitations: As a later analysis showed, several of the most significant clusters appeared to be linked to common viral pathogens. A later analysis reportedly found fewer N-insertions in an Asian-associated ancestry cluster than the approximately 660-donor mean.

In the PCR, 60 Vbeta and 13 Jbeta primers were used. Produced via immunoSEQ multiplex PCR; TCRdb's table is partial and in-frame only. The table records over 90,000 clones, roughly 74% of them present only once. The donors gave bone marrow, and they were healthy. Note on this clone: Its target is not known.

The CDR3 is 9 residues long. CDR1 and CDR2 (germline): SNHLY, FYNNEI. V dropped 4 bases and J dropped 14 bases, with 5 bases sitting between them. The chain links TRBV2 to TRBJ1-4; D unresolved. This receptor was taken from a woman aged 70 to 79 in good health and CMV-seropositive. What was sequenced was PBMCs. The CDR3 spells CASSAPLFF. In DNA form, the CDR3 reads TGTGCCAGCAGTGCCCCTCTGTTTTTT. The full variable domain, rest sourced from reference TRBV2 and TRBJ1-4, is EPEVTQTPSHQVTQMGQEVILRCVPISNHLYFYWYRQILGQKVEFLVSFYNNEISEKSEIFDDQFSVERPDGSNFTLKIRSTKLEDSAMYFCASSAPLFFGSGTQLSVL.